The text below deals with one TCR beta chain. This clone was seen just once. There is no known antigen for this receptor. It has no much larger one-base neighbor in the sample; base qualities were not kept. Genomic DNA was isolated from the sorted cells so that the TCRbeta CDR3 region could be sequenced. The immunoSEQ Assay was used to sequence the TCRbeta CDR3 regions. The source is immuneACCESS, and TCRdb retained only in-frame sequences with V and J called. Part of the clones is not carried over; for the studies checked, unresolved V genes explain less than half of this, and the remainder is unexplained. For this sample there are about 110,000 clones; over 75% appear just once. The ten largest make up around 0.48% of the sample. The sample belongs to a study of OX40 agonist ivuxolimab in advanced cancers. The study in broad terms: The costimulatory receptor OX40 (CD134) was targeted by ivuxolimab, a fully human IgG2 agonistic monoclonal antibody. Of the roughly 52 dose-escalation patients, hepatocellular carcinoma was present in about 20, melanoma in roughly 15, renal cell carcinoma in 9 and head and neck cancer in 9. The point of sequencing TCRbeta in the periphery was to test whether ivuxolimab changed TCR sequence diversity and drove clonal T-cell expansion. Partial responses occurred in three dose-escalation patients, of whom one had hepatocellular carcinoma and two had cutaneous melanoma. Patients were allowed to have had prior anti-PD-1, anti-PD-L1 or anti-CTLA-4 therapy, and 40% of the dose-escalation patients had previously received checkpoint inhibitors. Intravenous ivuxolimab was administered to patients every 2 weeks at six dose levels: 0.01, 0.1, 0.3, 1.5, 3 and 10 mg/kg. A male proportion of roughly 80% and a mean age of approximately 58 years, ranging from about 20 to 80, were recorded for the dose-escalation cohort. The monotherapy dose-escalation portion (N of about 47 patients) of the phase I ivuxolimab trial is reported in the paper.

Patients with autoimmune disease history or receiving systemic immunosuppression were excluded from the trial. Peripheral blood for TCR sequencing was collected from all dose cohorts at baseline, on cycle 4 day 1, and on cycle 7 day 1. Samples were obtained from an open-label, multicenter, first-in-human phase I dose-escalation trial of ivuxolimab. The trial enrolled adults with locally advanced or metastatic head and neck squamous cell, hepatocellular, melanoma or renal cell carcinoma. Before TCR sequencing, CD4+ T cells and CD8+ T cells from peripheral blood were sorted into separate populations. Findings and caveats that apply to the study as a whole: After ivuxolimab, CD8+ T cells had more expanded clones than CD4+ T cells on average. At doses of 0.1 to 3.0 mg/kg, clonal expansion of both CD4+ and CD8+ T cells in blood was seen between baseline and week 6. Which antigens the clonally expanded peripheral T cells were specific for was not determined. Low levels of normalized T-cell clonal expansion were also seen in some nonresponding patients. Partial responders in the 0.1-3.0 mg/kg groups had among the lowest normalized peripheral clonal expansion, especially among CD8+ T cells.

The germline V gene (reference sequence) specifies SEHNR as CDR1 and FQNEAQ as CDR2. The CDR3 runs 15 residues from the cysteine to the phenylalanine. Just CDR3 DNA is preserved here, 45 bases in frame from base 1. V is clipped by 6 bases and J by 0 bases, and the sequence between their germline boundaries is 15 bases long. This clonotype was obtained from an adult with an advanced solid tumor such as melanoma, head and neck, liver or kidney cancer. The source was CD4+ or CD8+ T cells sorted from blood, collected in a trial of the OX40 agonist ivuxolimab. The chain employs TRBV7-9 and TRBJ2-7; the D gene is possibly TRBD1, with 6 bases matching. The DNA is as follows: TGTGCCAGCAGGCCTCGGGACACGAGCTCCTACGAGCAGTACTTC. Translated, this gives CASRPRDTSSYEQYF.